This T cell receptor (beta chain) was obtained from a study of blood T cells in healthy people across ages. Findings and limits, study-wide: Researchers judged that diversity estimates from one million T cells fell short of true values.

As for this clonotype: Its antigen is not known.

This CDR3 spans 14 amino acids. The germline gives CDR1 SQVTM, CDR2 ANQGSEA. The V and J ends lost 3 bases and 5 bases respectively, with 14 bases between them. A sample-barcoded 5' primer and a J-beta primer mix were used in a second PCR of about 7 to 11 cycles. Via MiXCR, TCRdb re-called the 5' RACE reads, giving one row per CDR3 protein. The repertoire holds hundreds of thousands of distinct CDR3 sequences, roughly half seen once, with 45% to 65% in the top ten. The sample taken for sequencing was blood. This TCR came from a man aged 55-75 years in good health. The chain has TRBV29-1 and TRBJ2-1, with D maybe TRBD2 (6 bases). This CDR3 reads CSVEAGSGDNEQFF. The DNA for the CDR3 is TGCAGCGTTGAGGCGGGAAGCGGAGACAATGAGCAGTTCTTC.